This TCR beta chain was sequenced for a study of T cells in Graves' hyperthyroidism and ophthalmopathy. TCR beta CDR3 regions were amplified from RNA transcripts. With the HTBI primer set, the TCR CDR3 went through a first round of RT-PCR. TCRdb fed the multiplex PCR reads into MiXCR, producing one record per CDR3 protein. The data show about 580,000 distinct CDR3 sequences, around 42% seen once. Patients were aged 18 to 65, had disease duration under 2 months, and had newly diagnosed hyperthyroidism. Germline trimming cut 2 bases from V and 8 bases from J; bases unmatched to any gene: 9. The CDR3 sequence is 15 residues long. Germline V gives CDR1 SGHTA, CDR2 FQGNSA.

Sequencing was done on a sample of peripheral blood or thyroid tissue (not recorded which). V and J are TRBV7-2 and TRBJ2-7, with 10 bases fitting TRBD1. The receptor was isolated from a woman under 30 with Graves' hyperthyroidism. The CDR3 sequence: CASSLLPGTGVQQYF. CDR3 sequence (DNA): TGTGCCAGCAGCTTATTGCCCGGGACAGGGGTCCAGCAGTACTTC.